This TCR beta chain was sequenced during a study of beta chain features in type 1 diabetes. Reverse transcription of all isolated RNA meant that expressed TCRB transcripts were sequenced. Profiled with immunoSEQ multiplex PCR; TCRdb holds only in-frame clones, not every one. The top ten clones hold approximately 0.016% of a sample with about 340,000 clones, roughly 13% of them seen once. As to this clone: What it binds is not known.

Study-level results: Healthy donors had naive, central memory and Treg TCRB repertoires that appeared less similar than those seen among patients. TCRB CDR3s were moderately but significantly shorter in Type 1 diabetes patients in all four CD4+ subsets.

Sequences were obtained from naive CD4+ T cells from blood. The TCR originated in a woman aged 18-30 years with type 1 diabetes.

CDR3 DNA sequence: TGTGCCAGCAGTTACTCCACCAGGGCGGACACTGAAGCTTTCTTT. Translating it yields CASSYSTRADTEAFF. This sequence joins TRBV6-6 and TRBJ1-1, with D maybe TRBD1 (5 bases). The CDR3 contains 15 residues. V lost 0 bases and J 3 bases, leaving 11 bases between the germline ends. Germline-derived CDR1 and CDR2 are MNHNY and SVGAGI (reference sequence).